This TCR beta chain stems from a study of memory CD4+ T cells and cytomegalovirus serostatus. The sort gate was single viable CD3+CD4+CD8-CD45RO+ cells for memory CD4+ T cells. Serostatus was set by detecting CMV pp150, pp28, p38, p52 IgG. General study points: CD4+ memory repertoires contained about two fifths of the roughly 160 reported CMV TCRbeta sequences.

Germline V gene sequence: CDR1 SEHNR, CDR2 FQNEAQ (reference sequence). Germline trimming cut 4 bases from V and 6 bases from J; bases unmatched to any gene: 1. The CDR3 loop spans 13 amino acids. This clone was detected only once. Its target is unknown. Authors' processing steps: Out-of-frame sequences were removed, leaving roughly 2.1 million distinct TCRbeta sequences. Assay used: immunoSEQ multiplex PCR; TCRdb lists only in-frame clones, some missing. Clone size and the V and J calls come from that table; the DNA yielded D and trimming. The profile shows around 76,000 clones, under 80% of them singletons.

Sequencing was done on a sample of memory CD4+ T cells from blood. The gene calls are TRBV7-9 and TRBJ2-7; 12 bases are a match to TRBD2. The receptor was isolated from an adult in good health and CMV-seropositive. This CDR3 reads CASSSLAGGEQYV. The CDR3, as DNA: TGTGCCAGCAGCTCACTAGCGGGAGGCGAGCAGTACGTC.